Listed below are T cell receptor beta chains from one sample, sequenced in a study of blood T cell repertoires in COVID-19. Clones were read by immunoSEQ multiplex PCR, and TCRdb kept only the in-frame ones, dropping some. The sample holds about 250,000 clones, about 91% seen once. Sequenced sample: peripheral blood. The receptors here all came from a woman aged 25 to 39 with COVID-19, enrolled during active disease. Both conserved end residues are part of each CDR3. D genes are given only for firm matches. Clone size is shown for a subset of rows, as once, few, many or a class of expanded clone.

j_call v_call d_call clone_size cdr3_nt cdr3_aa
TRBJ1-4 TRBV4-3 . . TGCGCCAGCAGCCAAGACCGGCAGGGGATTCGTGAAAAACTGTTTTTT CASSQDRQGIREKLFF
TRBJ1-2 TRBV19 . . TGTGCCAGTAGTGCCGCGGCAGCGACCTATGGCTACACCTTC CASSAAAATYGYTF
TRBJ2-1 TRBV6-5 . . TGTGCCAGCAGTTACCGGGAACTAGTGTTGTTCTATGAGCAGTTCTTC CASSYRELVLFYEQFF
TRBJ1-5 TRBV6-6 . . TGTGCCAGCAGTCCTCTCTCCGACAGCTATAGCAATCAGCCCCAGCATTTT CASSPLSDSYSNQPQHF
TRBJ2-5 TRBV20-1 . . TGCAGTGCTACCAACCGGGAGACCCAGTACTTC CSATNRETQYF
TRBJ2-3 TRBV4-1 TRBD1 . TGCGCCAGCAGCCCCGACAGGGGTCGGTTCAACACGCAGTATTTT CASSPDRGRFNTQYF
TRBJ1-5 TRBV5-1 TRBD1 . TGCGCCAGCAGTTCTTTGGGGACAGCGGATCAGCCCCAGCATTTT CASSSLGTADQPQHF
TRBJ1-1 TRBV25-1 . . TGTGCCAGCAGTGATGCAACAGGCCAAAGGCGGACTGAAGCTTTCTTT CASSDATGQRRTEAFF
TRBJ2-1 TRBV20-1 TRBD2 . TGCAGTGCTAGTAAGGTTTTAGCGGGGGCCAATGAGCAGTTCTTC CSASKVLAGANEQFF
TRBJ2-7 TRBV28 . many TGTGCCAGCAGCTTACGATATCATCGGTCCGAGACAGAGTCCTACGAGCAGTACTTC CASSLRYHRSETESYEQYF
TRBJ1-2 TRBV4-2 . few TGTGCCAGCAGCCAGGGGGGTGTCAACTATGGCTACACCTTC CASSQGGVNYGYTF
TRBJ1-5 TRBV6-2/TRBV6-3 . many TGTGCCAGCAGTTACCTTAGTAGAGGGGGAATAAATCAGCCCCAGCATTTT CASSYLSRGGINQPQHF
TRBJ1-3 TRBV5-6 TRBD1 . TGTGCCAGCAGCCAGTCCGGGACAGGATGGAGGTATGGAAACACCATATATTTT CASSQSGTGWRYGNTIYF
TRBJ2-7 TRBV28 . . TGTGCCAGCAGTTACAGGGTCTACGAGCAGTACTTC CASSYRVYEQYF
TRBJ2-1 TRBV24-1 TRBD1 . TGTGCCACCAGCCATTTACAGGGGGCTGGGGGAGATGAGCAGTTCTTC CATSHLQGAGGDEQFF
TRBJ2-1 TRBV5-1 . . TGCGCCAGCAGCTTGGTAGCGGCGGACAATGAGCAGTTCTTC CASSLVAADNEQFF
TRBJ1-1 TRBV20-1 . . TGCAGTGCTAGTAACCAGGTGAACACTGAAGCTTTCTTT CSASNQVNTEAFF
TRBJ2-1 TRBV18 TRBD1 . TGTGCCAGCTCACCTAGTGGGACAGGGGTACCCAATGAGCAGTTCTTC CASSPSGTGVPNEQFF
TRBJ2-7 TRBV5-1 TRBD2 . TGCGCCAGCAGCTTGGAGGGGGCGGGACTAGCGGGCTACGAGCAGTACTTC CASSLEGAGLAGYEQYF
TRBJ2-1 TRBV5-1 TRBD1 once TGCGCCAGCAGCTTAGGGGACAGACCCTACAATGAGCAGTTCTTC CASSLGDRPYNEQFF
TRBJ2-1 TRBV9 TRBD1 . TGTGCCAGCAGTGCCCCAGGGGGTCGTGAGCAGTTCTTC CASSAPGGREQFF
TRBJ2-5 TRBV27 TRBD1 once TGTGCCAGCAGTTGGACAGGGGGCCAAGAGACCCAGTACTTC CASSWTGGQETQYF
TRBJ2-3 TRBV11-1 . . TGTGCCAGCAGCTTAGAAAGGGGGTCTAATACGCAGTATTTT CASSLERGSNTQYF
TRBJ2-7 TRBV7-2 . . TGTGCCAGCAGCTTAGGGGACGCCAGGGGTTACGAGCAGTACTTC CASSLGDARGYEQYF
TRBJ1-2 TRBV3-1/TRBV3-2 . few TGTGCCAGCAGCCGGGCACAGGTCTATGGCTACACCTTC CASSRAQVYGYTF
TRBJ1-3 TRBV5-5 TRBD1 . TGTGCCAGCAGCCGCGGGACAGGGGGTTCAAGCTCTGGAAACACCATATATTTT CASSRGTGGSSSGNTIYF
TRBJ2-7 TRBV3-1/TRBV3-2 TRBD2 . TGTGCCAGCAGCCAAGAGGGCGGGGGTTGGGAGCAGTACTTC CASSQEGGGWEQYF
TRBJ2-3 TRBV9 TRBD2 . TGTGCCAGCAGCGTTTTCGCGGGAGGGCCCGTAAGGACAGATACGCAGTATTTT CASSVFAGGPVRTDTQYF
TRBJ1-2 TRBV6-2/TRBV6-3 . . TGTGCCAGCAGCCGATACATCTTCGACAGTCTCCCCTTC CASSRYIFDSLPF
TRBJ1-3 TRBV3-1/TRBV3-2 . . TGTGCCAGCAGACCTTCTGAGAACTCTGGAAACACCATATATTTT CASRPSENSGNTIYF
TRBJ2-3 TRBV7-2 . . TGTGCCAGCAGCGTACTAGATCCGGCCACAGATACGCAGTATTTT CASSVLDPATDTQYF
TRBJ2-2 TRBV14 TRBD1 few TGTGCCAGCAGCCAGGGACAGGGGAGGACCGGGGAGCTGTTTTTT CASSQGQGRTGELFF
TRBJ1-2 TRBV3-1/TRBV3-2 . . TGTGCCAGCAGCCCCCGATGGGGGCAGGACTATGGCTACACCTTC CASSPRWGQDYGYTF
TRBJ1-6 TRBV6-5 . . TGTGCCAGCAGTTACGGGCGGAGGTCACCCCTCCACTTT CASSYGRRSPLHF
TRBJ1-5 TRBV7-8 . once TGTGCCAGCAGCTTATTTCGGACAGCCGGCCATCAGCCCCAGCATTTT CASSLFRTAGHQPQHF
TRBJ2-4 TRBV7-2 . . TGTGCCAGCAGCTTAGGTTGGGACATTTTAGCCAAAAACATTCAGTACTTC CASSLGWDILAKNIQYF
TRBJ1-2 TRBV19 TRBD1 . TGTGCCAGTACCTCGACAGGGGGAGTGGACTATGGCTACACCTTC CASTSTGGVDYGYTF
TRBJ2-2 TRBV7-8 . . TGTGCCAGCAGCCCCTCCTGGACAGCGAACACCGGGGAGCTGTTTTTT CASSPSWTANTGELFF
TRBJ2-3 TRBV19 TRBD2 . TGTGCCAGTAGTCCCGCCGGGACTAGCGGGTTAGGTGCAGATACGCAGTATTTT CASSPAGTSGLGADTQYF
TRBJ2-1 TRBV9 TRBD2 . TGTGCCAGCAGCTCACCCGGGACTAGCGGTCCCAATGAGCAGTTCTTC CASSSPGTSGPNEQFF
TRBJ2-5 TRBV5-4 . . TGTGCCAGCAGCTTGGACAGGGACGAGACCCAGTACTTC CASSLDRDETQYF
TRBJ1-5 TRBV19 TRBD1 . TGTGCCAGCTCCGGGCAGGGGGGTAATCAGCCCCAGCATTTT CASSGQGGNQPQHF
TRBJ2-7 TRBV27 . . TGTGCCAGCCAGGGTACAGCCTACGAGCAGTACTTC CASQGTAYEQYF
TRBJ2-7 TRBV6-5 TRBD1 . TGTGCCAGCAGTCAGACAGGGTCCCTTTTCCGCGAGCAGTACTTC CASSQTGSLFREQYF
TRBJ2-2 TRBV11-3 . . TGTGCCAGCAGCTTAGCATCTGGGCCGGCCGGGGAGCTGTTTTTT CASSLASGPAGELFF
TRBJ1-4 TRBV7-2 TRBD1 . TGTGCCAGCAGCCTAGGACAGGATGAAAAACTGTTTTTT CASSLGQDEKLFF
TRBJ2-2 TRBV2 . . TGTGCCAGCAGTGAATTTGTCAGGGGCGAGCTGTTTTTT CASSEFVRGELFF
TRBJ2-3 TRBV4-2 TRBD2 once TGTGCCAGCGGAACCGGGGGGGGTGAAACAGATACGCAGTATTTT CASGTGGGETDTQYF
TRBJ1-6 TRBV6-1 . . TGTGCCAGCAGTGAAATCACAGCCAAGAATTCACCCCTCCACTTT CASSEITAKNSPLHF
TRBJ1-2 TRBV9 TRBD1 . TGTGCCAGCAGCGCCCCAGGGGGCCGTAGCTATGGCTACACCTTC CASSAPGGRSYGYTF
TRBJ1-2 TRBV6-5 . . TGTGCCAGCAGTTACTCGGACTGGTACTATGGCTACACCTTC CASSYSDWYYGYTF
TRBJ2-5 TRBV11-2 . . TGTGCCAGCAGCTTAGGACACGGGGGAGTTGAGACCCAGTACTTC CASSLGHGGVETQYF
TRBJ1-4 TRBV13 TRBD1 . TGTGCCAGCAGCCCCAGACAGGGGAATGAAAAACTGTTTTTT CASSPRQGNEKLFF